The text below deals with one TCR beta chain. The sample holds other DNA sequences that translate to the same CDR3. This sample is drawn from a study of blood T cell repertoires in COVID-19. In the study overall: The United States, Italy and Spain provided the acute and convalescent COVID-19 samples. Sources were T cells, B-cell-depleted T cells, or PBMCs; the material itself was cDNA or gDNA.

The germline V gene encodes CDR1 KGHSH and CDR2 LQKENI. The CDR3 is 13 amino acids. V was cut by 1 base and J by 7 bases, with 7 bases left in between. Some clones are missing from TCRdb's copy, which holds only in-frame ones; the method was immunoSEQ multiplex PCR. The sample has fewer than 500,000 clones, over 75% seen once. Clinical histories supplied by participants themselves formed the basis of cohort assignment. The source material was PBMCs or T cells enriched from blood (not recorded which). This chain uses TRBV18 with TRBJ2-2; D uncertain. The origin of this receptor is a woman in her 30s with acute COVID-19. This CDR3 is CASSPLSGGELFF. The CDR3 region has the DNA TGTGCCAGCTCACCACTGAGTGGCGGGGAGCTGTTTTTT.